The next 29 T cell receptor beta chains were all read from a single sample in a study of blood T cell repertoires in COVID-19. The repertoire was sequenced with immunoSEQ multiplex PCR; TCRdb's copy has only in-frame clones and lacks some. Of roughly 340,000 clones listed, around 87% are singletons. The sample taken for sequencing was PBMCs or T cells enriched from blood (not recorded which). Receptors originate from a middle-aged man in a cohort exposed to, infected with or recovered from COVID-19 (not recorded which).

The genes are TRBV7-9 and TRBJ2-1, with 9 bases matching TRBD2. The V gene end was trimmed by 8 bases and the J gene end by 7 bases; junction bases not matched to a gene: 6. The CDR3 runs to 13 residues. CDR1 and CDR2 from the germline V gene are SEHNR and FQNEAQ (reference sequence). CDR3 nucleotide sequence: TGTGCCAGCGGGGGACTAGCTGAGAATGAGCAGTTCTTC. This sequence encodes CASGGLAENEQFF. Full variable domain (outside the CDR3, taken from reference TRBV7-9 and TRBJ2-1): DTGVSQNPRHKITKRGQNVTFRCDPISEHNRLYWYRQTLGQGPEFLTYFQNEAQLEKSRLLSDRFSAERPKGSFSTLEIQRTEQGDSAMYLCASGGLAENEQFFGPGTRLTVL.

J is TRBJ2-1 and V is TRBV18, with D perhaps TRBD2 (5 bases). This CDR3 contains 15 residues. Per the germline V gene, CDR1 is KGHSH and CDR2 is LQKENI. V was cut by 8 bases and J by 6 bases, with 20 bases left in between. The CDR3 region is CASESRRGDSNEQFF. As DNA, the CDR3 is TGTGCCAGCGAGTCCAGACGGGGTGATAGCAATGAGCAGTTCTTC.

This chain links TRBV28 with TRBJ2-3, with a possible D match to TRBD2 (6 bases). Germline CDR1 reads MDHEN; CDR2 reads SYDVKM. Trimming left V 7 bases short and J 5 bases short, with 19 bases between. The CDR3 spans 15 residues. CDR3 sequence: CASTSASSGGDTQYF. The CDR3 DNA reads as TGTGCCAGCACCTCCGCGAGTAGCGGTGGAGATACGCAGTATTTT.

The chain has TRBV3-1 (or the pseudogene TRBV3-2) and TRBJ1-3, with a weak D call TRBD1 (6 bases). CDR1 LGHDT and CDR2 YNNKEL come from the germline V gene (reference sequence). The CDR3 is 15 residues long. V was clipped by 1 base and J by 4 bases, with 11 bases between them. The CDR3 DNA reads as TGTGCCAGCAGCCAAGGGTCGGACAGAGGAAACACCATATATTTT. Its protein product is CASSQGSDRGNTIYF.

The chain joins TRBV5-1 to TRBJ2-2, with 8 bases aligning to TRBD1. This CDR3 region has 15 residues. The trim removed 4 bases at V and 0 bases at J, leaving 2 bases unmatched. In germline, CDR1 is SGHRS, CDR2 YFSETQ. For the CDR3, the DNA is TGCGCCAGCAGCGAGGGACAGGCGAACACCGGGGAGCTGTTTTTT. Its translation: CASSEGQANTGELFF.

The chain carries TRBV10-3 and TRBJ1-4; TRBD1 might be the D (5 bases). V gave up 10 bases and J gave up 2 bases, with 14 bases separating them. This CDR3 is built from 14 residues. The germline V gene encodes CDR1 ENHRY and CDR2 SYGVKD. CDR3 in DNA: TGTGCCACCAGGGCCCCGCTGACTAATGAAAAACTGTTTTTT. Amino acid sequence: CATRAPLTNEKLFF.

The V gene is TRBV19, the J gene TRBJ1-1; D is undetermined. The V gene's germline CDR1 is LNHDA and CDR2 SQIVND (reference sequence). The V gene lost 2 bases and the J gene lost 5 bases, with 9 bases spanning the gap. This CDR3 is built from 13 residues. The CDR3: CASSISGRTEAFF. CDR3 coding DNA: TGTGCCAGTAGTATATCGGGAAGGACTGAAGCTTTCTTT.

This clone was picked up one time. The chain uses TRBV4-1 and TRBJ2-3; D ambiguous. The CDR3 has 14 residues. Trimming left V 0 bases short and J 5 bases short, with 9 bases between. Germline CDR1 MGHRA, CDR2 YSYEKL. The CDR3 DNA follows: TGCGCCAGCAGCCAAGAGTTCCGAGGAGATACGCAGTATTTT. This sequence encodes CASSQEFRGDTQYF.

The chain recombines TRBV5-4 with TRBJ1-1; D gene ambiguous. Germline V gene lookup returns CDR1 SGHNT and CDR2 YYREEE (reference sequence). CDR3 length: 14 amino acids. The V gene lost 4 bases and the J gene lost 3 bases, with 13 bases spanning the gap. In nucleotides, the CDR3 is TGTGCCAGCAGCCCAAGGAGGGTGGACACTGAAGCTTTCTTT. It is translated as CASSPRRVDTEAFF. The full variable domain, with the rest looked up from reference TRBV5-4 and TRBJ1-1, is ETGVTQSPTHLIKTRGQQVTLRCSSQSGHNTVSWYQQALGQGPQFIFQYYREEENGRGNFPPRFSGLQFPNYSSELNVNALELDDSALYLCASSPRRVDTEAFFGQGTRLTVV.

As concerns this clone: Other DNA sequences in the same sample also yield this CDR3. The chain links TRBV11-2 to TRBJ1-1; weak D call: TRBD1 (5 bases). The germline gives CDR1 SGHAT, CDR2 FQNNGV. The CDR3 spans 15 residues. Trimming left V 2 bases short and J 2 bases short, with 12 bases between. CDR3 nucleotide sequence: TGTGCCAGCAGCTTACCTGGTCAGGGAAACACTGAAGCTTTCTTT. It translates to CASSLPGQGNTEAFF.

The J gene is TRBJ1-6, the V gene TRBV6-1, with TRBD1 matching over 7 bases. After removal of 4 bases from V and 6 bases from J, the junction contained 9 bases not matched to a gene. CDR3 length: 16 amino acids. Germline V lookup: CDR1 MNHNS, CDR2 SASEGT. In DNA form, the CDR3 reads TGTGCCAGCAGTGTTAGTGGGGACAGCCCTAATTCACCCCTCCACTTT. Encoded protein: CASSVSGDSPNSPLHF.

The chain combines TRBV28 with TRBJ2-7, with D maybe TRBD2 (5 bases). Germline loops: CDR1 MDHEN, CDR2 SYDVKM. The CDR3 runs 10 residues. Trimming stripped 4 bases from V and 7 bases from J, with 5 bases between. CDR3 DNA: TGTGCCAGCAGTTCGGGGGAGCAGTACTTC. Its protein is CASSSGEQYF.

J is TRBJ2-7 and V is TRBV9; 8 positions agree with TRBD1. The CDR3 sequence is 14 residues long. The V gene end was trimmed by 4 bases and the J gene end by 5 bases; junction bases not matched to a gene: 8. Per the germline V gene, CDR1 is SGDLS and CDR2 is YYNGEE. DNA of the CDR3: TGTGCCAGCAGCCTCAGACAGGGGATCGACGAGCAGTACTTC. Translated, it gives CASSLRQGIDEQYF. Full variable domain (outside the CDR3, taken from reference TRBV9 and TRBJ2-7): DSGVTQTPKHLITATGQRVTLRCSPRSGDLSVYWYQQSLDQGLQFLIQYYNGEERAKGNILERFSAQQFPDLHSELNLSSLELGDSALYFCASSLRQGIDEQYFGPGTRLTVT.

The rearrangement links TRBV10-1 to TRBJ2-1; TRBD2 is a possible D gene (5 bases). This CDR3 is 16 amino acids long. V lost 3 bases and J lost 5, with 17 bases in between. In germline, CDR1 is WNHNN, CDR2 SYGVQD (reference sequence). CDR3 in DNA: TGCGCCAGCAGTGATCGGACGGGAAAGAGAGACAATGAGCAGTTCTTC. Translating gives CASSDRTGKRDNEQFF.

The CDR3 nucleotides read TGTGCCACCAGAACAGGGAGAACTGAAGCTTTCTTT. As protein: CATRTGRTEAFF. This sequence joins TRBV15 and TRBJ1-1; the D gene is possibly TRBD1 (6 bases). V dropped 6 bases and J dropped 5 bases, with 10 bases sitting between them. In germline, CDR1 is LNHNV, CDR2 YYDKDF (reference sequence). This CDR3 region has 12 residues. The complete variable domain, with remaining parts taken from reference TRBV15 and TRBJ1-1, reads DAMVIQNPRYQVTQFGKPVTLSCSQTLNHNVMYWYQQKSSQAPKLLFHYYDKDFNNEADTPDNFQSRRPNTSFCFLDIRSPGLGDTAMYLCATRTGRTEAFFGQGTRLTVV.

The CDR3 spells CASSLSVAGNSYEQYF. The DNA for the CDR3 is TGTGCCAGCAGCTTGTCGGTAGCCGGAAATTCCTACGAGCAGTACTTC. V usage is TRBV5-5 and J usage is TRBJ2-7; D remains unclear. Germline V gene data show CDR1 as SGHKS and CDR2 as YYEKEE (reference sequence). CDR3 size: 16 residues. V gave up 1 base and J gave up 1 base, with 15 bases separating them.

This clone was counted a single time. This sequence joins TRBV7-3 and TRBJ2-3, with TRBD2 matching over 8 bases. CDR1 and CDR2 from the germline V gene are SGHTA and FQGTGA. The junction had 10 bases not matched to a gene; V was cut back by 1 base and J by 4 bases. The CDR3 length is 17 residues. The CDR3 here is CASSLKRGTESPDTQYF. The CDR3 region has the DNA TGTGCCAGCAGCTTAAAGCGGGGGACGGAGAGTCCAGATACGCAGTATTTT.

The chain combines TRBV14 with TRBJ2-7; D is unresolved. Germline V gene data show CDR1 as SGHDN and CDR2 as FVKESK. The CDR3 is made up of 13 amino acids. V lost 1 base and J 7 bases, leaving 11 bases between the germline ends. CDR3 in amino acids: CASSQAQPGEQYF. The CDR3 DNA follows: TGTGCCAGCAGCCAAGCACAGCCCGGTGAGCAGTACTTC.

This chain's CDR3 is CSASRPSGSSTSYNEQFF. CDR3 nucleotide sequence: TGCAGTGCTAGTCGCCCTAGCGGGAGTTCCACCTCCTACAATGAGCAGTTCTTC. This chain connects TRBV20-1 to TRBJ2-1, with 10 bases identical to TRBD2. The CDR3 is made up of 18 amino acids. The germline gives CDR1 DFQATT, CDR2 SNEGSKA (reference sequence). V shed 3 bases and J 0 bases; nucleotides not matched to a gene: 11.

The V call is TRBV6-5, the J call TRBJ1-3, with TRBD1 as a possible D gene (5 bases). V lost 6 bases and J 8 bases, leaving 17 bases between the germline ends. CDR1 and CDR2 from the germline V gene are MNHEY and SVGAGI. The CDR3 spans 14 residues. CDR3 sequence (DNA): TGTGCCAGCAGCCGGGACTTGAAGTTCGACACCATATATTTT. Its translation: CASSRDLKFDTIYF.

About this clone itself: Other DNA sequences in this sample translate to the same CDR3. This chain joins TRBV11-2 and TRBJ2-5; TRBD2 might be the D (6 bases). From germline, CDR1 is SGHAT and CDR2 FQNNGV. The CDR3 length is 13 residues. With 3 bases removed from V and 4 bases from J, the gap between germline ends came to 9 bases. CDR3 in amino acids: CASSFSGLETQYF. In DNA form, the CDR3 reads TGTGCCAGCAGCTTTTCGGGACTAGAGACCCAGTACTTC.

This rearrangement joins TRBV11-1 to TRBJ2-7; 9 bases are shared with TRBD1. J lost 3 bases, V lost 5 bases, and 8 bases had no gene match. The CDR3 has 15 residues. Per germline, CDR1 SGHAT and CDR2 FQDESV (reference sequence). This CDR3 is CASSQGGTGLYEQYF. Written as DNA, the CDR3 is TGTGCCAGCAGCCAAGGCGGGACAGGGCTCTACGAGCAGTACTTC.

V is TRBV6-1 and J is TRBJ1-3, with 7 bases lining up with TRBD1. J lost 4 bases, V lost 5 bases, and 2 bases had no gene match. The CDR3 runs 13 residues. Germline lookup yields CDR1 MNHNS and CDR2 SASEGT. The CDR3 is CASSQTGGNTIYF. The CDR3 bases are TGTGCCAGCAGTCAGACAGGGGGAAACACCATATATTTT.

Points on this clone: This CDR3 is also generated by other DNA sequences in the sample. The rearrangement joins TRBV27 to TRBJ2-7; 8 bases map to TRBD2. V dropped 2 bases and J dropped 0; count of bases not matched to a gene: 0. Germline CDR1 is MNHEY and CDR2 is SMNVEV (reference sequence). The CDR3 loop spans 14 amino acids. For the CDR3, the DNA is TGTGCCAGCAGTTTAAGCGGGAGCTCCTACGAGCAGTACTTC. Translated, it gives CASSLSGSSYEQYF.

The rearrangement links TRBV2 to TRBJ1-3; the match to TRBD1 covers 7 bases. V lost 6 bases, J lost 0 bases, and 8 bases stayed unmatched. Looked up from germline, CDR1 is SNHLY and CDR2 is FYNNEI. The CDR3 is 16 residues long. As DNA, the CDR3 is TGTGCCAGCAGCCCGGGACAGTCGAGCTCTGGAAACACCATATATTTT. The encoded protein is CASSPGQSSSGNTIYF.

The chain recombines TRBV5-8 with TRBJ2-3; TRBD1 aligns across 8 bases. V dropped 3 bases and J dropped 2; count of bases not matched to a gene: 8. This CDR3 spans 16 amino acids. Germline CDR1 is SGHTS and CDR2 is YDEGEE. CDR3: CASSWGTGEFTDTQYF. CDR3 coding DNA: TGTGCCAGCAGCTGGGGGACAGGAGAGTTCACAGATACGCAGTATTTT.

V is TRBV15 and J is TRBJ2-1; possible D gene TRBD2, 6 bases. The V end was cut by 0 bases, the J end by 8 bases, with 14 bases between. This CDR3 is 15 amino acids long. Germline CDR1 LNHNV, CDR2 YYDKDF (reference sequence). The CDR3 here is CATSREAGVGDEQFF. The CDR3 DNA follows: TGTGCCACCAGCAGAGAAGCGGGCGTAGGGGATGAGCAGTTCTTC.

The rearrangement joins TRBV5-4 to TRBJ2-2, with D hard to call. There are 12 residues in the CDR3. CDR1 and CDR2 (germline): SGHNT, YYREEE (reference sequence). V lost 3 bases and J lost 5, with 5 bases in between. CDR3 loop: CASSSSTGELFF. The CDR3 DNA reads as TGTGCCAGCAGCTCGTCGACCGGGGAGCTGTTTTTT.

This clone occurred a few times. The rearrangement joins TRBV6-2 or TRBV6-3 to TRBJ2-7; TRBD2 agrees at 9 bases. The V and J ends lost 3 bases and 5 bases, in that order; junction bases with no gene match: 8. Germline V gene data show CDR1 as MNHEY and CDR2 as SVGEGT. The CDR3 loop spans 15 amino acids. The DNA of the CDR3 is TGTGCCAGCAGTTATAGTGGCGGGAGGGCCAACGAGCAGTACTTC. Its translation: CASSYSGGRANEQYF.